This entry is about one T cell receptor beta chain. The data derive from a study of OX40 agonist ivuxolimab in advanced cancers. In the study overall: Partial responses were achieved by three patients, one with hepatocellular carcinoma and two with cutaneous melanoma.

This CDR3 is 14 amino acids long. Germline V lookup: CDR1 MDHEN, CDR2 SYDVKM. Deletions cut 8 bases from V and 8 bases from J, with 21 bases between. Sequencing used immunoSEQ multiplex PCR; TCRdb keeps in-frame clones, though not all of them. Seen here are some 77,000 clones, about 90% observed once, and the top ten hold around 1.9%. The sample here was CD4+ or CD8+ T cells sorted from blood, taken in a trial of the OX40 agonist ivuxolimab. This chain uses TRBV28 with TRBJ1-2; possibly TRBD1 for D (5 bases). The clonotype was recovered from an adult with an advanced solid tumor such as melanoma, head and neck, liver or kidney cancer. The CDR3 protein is CASLPPGGVGGYTF. In nucleotides, the CDR3 is TGTGCCAGCTTGCCCCCCGGGGGGGTGGGAGGCTACACCTTC.